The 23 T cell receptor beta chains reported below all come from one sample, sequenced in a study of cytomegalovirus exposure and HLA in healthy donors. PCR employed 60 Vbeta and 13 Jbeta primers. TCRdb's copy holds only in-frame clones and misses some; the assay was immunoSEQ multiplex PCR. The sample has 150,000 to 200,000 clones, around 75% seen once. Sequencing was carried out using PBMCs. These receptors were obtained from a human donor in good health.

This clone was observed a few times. CDR3 protein: CASTARGSNYGYTF. The CDR3 DNA sequence: TGTGCCAGTACGGCGAGGGGGTCTAACTATGGCTACACCTTC. The V and J genes are TRBV19 and TRBJ1-2; D is possibly TRBD1 (6 bases). The CDR3 length is 14 residues. Between the trimmed V and J ends, which lost 7 bases and 0 bases, there was a span of 12 bases. From germline, CDR1 is LNHDA and CDR2 SQIVND (reference sequence).

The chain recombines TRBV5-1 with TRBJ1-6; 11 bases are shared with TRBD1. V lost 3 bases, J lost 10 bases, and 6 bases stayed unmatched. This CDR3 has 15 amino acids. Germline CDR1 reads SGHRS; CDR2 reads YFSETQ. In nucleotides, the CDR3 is TGCGCCAGCAGCTCGAGGACAGGGGGCAACTCACCCCTCCACTTT. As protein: CASSSRTGGNSPLHF. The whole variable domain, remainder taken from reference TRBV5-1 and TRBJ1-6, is KAGVTQTPRYLIKTRGQQVTLSCSPISGHRSVSWYQQTPGQGLQFLFEYFSETQRNKGNFPGRFSGRQFSNSRSEMNVSTLELGDSALYLCASSSRTGGNSPLHFGNGTRLTVT.

The CDR3 sequence is CSGLPGPDGYTF. CDR3 sequence (DNA): TGCAGCGGGCTACCGGGTCCCGACGGCTACACCTTC. This rearrangement joins TRBV29-1 to TRBJ1-2; D is undetermined. Trimming left V 7 bases short and J 8 bases short, with 17 bases between. The CDR3 sequence is 12 residues long. The germline gives CDR1 SQVTM, CDR2 ANQGSEA.

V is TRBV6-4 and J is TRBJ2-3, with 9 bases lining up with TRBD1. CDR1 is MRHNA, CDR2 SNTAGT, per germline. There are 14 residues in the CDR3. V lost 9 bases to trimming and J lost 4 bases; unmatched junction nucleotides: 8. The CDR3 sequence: CARLQGAGADTQYF. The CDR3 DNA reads TGTGCCAGGCTACAGGGGGCTGGCGCAGATACGCAGTATTTT.

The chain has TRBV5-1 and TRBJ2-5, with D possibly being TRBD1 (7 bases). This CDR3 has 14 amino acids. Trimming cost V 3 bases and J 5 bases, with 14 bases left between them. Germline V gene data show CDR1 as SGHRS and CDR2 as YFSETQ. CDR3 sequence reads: CASSSGQAGETQYF. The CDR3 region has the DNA TGCGCCAGCAGCTCTGGACAGGCGGGGGAGACCCAGTACTTC.

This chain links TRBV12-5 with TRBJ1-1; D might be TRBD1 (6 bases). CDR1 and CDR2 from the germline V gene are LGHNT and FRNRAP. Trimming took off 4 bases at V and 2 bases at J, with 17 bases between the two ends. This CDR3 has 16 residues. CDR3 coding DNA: TGTGCTAGTGGTTCTTACCCAACAGGGACCAACACTGAAGCTTTCTTT. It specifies CASGSYPTGTNTEAFF. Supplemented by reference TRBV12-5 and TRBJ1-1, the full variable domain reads DARVTQTPRHKVTEMGQEVTMRCQPILGHNTVFWYRQTMMQGLELLAYFRNRAPLDDSGMPKDRFSAEMPDATLATLKIQPSEPRDSAVYFCASGSYPTGTNTEAFFGQGTRLTVV.

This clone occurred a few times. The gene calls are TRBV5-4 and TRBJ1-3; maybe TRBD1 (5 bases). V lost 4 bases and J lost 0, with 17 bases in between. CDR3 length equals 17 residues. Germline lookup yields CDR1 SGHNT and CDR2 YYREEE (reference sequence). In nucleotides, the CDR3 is TGTGCCAGCAGCGGGACGGGCGGGAGGTACTCTGGAAACACCATATATTTT. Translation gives CASSGTGGRYSGNTIYF. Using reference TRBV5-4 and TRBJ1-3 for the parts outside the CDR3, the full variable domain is ETGVTQSPTHLIKTRGQQVTLRCSSQSGHNTVSWYQQALGQGPQFIFQYYREEENGRGNFPPRFSGLQFPNYSSELNVNALELDDSALYLCASSGTGGRYSGNTIYFGEGSWLTVV.

The CDR3 reads CASSYGQKETQYF. The CDR3 bases are TGTGCCAGCAGTTACGGCCAGAAAGAGACCCAGTACTTC. The rearrangement joins TRBV6-6 to TRBJ2-5, with D unresolved. V gave up 2 bases and J gave up 3 bases, with 7 bases separating them. CDR1 and CDR2 from the germline V gene are MNHNY and SVGAGI (reference sequence). The CDR3 has 13 amino acids.

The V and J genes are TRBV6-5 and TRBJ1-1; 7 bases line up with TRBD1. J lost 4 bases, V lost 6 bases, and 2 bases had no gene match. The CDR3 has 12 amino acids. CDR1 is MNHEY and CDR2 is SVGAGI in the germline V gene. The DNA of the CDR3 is TGTGCCAGCAGCAGGGGGGTCACTGAAGCTTTCTTT. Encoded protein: CASSRGVTEAFF.

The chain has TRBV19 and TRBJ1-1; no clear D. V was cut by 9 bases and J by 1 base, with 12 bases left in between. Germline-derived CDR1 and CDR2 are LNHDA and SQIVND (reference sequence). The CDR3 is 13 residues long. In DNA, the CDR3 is TGTGCCAGCTCACCTCCCGGGAACACTGAAGCTTTCTTT. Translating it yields CASSPPGNTEAFF.

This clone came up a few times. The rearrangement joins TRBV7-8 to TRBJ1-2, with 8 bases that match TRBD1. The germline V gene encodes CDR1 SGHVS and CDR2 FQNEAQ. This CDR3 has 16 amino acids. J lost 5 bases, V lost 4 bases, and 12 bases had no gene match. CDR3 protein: CASSSDRGRRGYGYTF. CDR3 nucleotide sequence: TGTGCCAGCAGCTCCGACAGGGGACGGCGGGGGTATGGCTACACCTTC. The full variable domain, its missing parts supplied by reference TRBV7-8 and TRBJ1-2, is GAGVSQSPRYKVAKRGQDVALRCDPISGHVSLFWYQQALGQGPEFLTYFQNEAQLDKSGLPSDRFFAERPEGSVSTLKIQRTQQEDSAVYLCASSSDRGRRGYGYTFGSGTRLTVV.

The CDR3 DNA is TGTGCCATCAGTGAGACGGAGGACACTGAAGCTTTCTTT. This sequence encodes CAISETEDTEAFF. The chain is built from TRBV10-3 and TRBJ1-1; D is ambiguous. Germline V gene data show CDR1 as ENHRY and CDR2 as SYGVKD. This CDR3 has 13 amino acids. The V and J ends lost 2 bases and 3 bases respectively, with 7 bases between them.

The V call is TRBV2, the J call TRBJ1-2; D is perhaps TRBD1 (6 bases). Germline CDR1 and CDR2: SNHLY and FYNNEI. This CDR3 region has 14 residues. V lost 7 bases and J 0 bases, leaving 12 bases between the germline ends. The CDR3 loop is CASKDRPSNYGYTF. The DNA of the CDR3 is TGTGCCAGCAAGGACAGACCCTCTAACTATGGCTACACCTTC. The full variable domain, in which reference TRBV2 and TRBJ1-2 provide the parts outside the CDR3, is EPEVTQTPSHQVTQMGQEVILRCVPISNHLYFYWYRQILGQKVEFLVSFYNNEISEKSEIFDDQFSVERPDGSNFTLKIRSTKLEDSAMYFCASKDRPSNYGYTFGSGTRLTVV.

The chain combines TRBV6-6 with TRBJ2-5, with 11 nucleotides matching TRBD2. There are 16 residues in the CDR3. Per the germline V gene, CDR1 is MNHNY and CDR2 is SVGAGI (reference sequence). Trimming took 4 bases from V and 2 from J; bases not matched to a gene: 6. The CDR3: CASSSPTSGVQETQYF. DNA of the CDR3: TGTGCCAGCAGTTCCCCGACTAGCGGGGTACAAGAGACCCAGTACTTC.

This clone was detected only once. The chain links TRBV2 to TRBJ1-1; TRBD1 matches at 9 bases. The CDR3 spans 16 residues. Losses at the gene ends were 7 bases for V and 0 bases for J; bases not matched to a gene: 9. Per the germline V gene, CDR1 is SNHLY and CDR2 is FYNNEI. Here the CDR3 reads CASKLGQGLMNTEAFF. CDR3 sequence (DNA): TGTGCCAGCAAGTTGGGACAGGGCTTAATGAACACTGAAGCTTTCTTT.

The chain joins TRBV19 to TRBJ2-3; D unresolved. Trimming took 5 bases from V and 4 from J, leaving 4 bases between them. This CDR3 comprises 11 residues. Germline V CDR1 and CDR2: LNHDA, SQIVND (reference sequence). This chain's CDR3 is CASSAADTQYF. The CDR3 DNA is TGTGCCAGTAGTGCAGCAGATACGCAGTATTTT.

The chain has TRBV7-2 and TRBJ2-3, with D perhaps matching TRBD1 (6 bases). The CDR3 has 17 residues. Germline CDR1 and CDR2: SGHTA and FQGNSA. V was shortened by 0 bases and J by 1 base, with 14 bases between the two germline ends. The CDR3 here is CASSLAPRGAGTDTQYF. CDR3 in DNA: TGTGCCAGCAGCTTAGCGCCCAGGGGCGCCGGCACAGATACGCAGTATTTT.

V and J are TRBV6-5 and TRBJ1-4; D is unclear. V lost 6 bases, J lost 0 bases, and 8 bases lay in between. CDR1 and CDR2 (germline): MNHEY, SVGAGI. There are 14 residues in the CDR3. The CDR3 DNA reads TGTGCCAGCAGCCCACTCTCAACTAATGAAAAACTGTTTTTT. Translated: CASSPLSTNEKLFF.

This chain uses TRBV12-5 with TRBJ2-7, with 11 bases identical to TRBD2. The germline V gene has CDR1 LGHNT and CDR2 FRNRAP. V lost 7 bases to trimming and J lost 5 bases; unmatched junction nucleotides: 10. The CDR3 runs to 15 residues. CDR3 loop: CASAFLAGGPNEQYF. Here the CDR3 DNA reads TGTGCTAGTGCCTTTCTAGCGGGGGGCCCCAACGAGCAGTACTTC.

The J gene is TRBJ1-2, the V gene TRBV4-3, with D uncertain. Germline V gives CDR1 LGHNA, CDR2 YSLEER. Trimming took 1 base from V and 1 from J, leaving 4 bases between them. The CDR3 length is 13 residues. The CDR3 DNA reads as TGCGCCAGCAGCCAAGCAGTTAACTATGGCTACACCTTC. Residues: CASSQAVNYGYTF.

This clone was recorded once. The CDR3 loop reads CASSQDWAGGTLGNTGELFF. The CDR3 nucleotides read TGCGCCAGCAGCCAAGATTGGGCAGGGGGGACTCTGGGGAACACCGGGGAGCTGTTTTTT. The genes are TRBV4-1 and TRBJ2-2; D is possibly TRBD1 (7 bases). The CDR3 has 20 residues. The V end lost 0 bases, the J end lost 1 base, and 21 bases lay between the germline ends. Germline V gene lookup returns CDR1 MGHRA and CDR2 YSYEKL.

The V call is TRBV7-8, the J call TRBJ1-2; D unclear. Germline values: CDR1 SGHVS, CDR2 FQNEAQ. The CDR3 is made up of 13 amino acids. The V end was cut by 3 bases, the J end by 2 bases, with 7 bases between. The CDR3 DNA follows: TGTGCCAGCAGCTTCCGGGAGAACTATGGCTACACCTTC. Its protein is CASSFRENYGYTF. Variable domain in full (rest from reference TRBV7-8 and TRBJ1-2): GAGVSQSPRYKVAKRGQDVALRCDPISGHVSLFWYQQALGQGPEFLTYFQNEAQLDKSGLPSDRFFAERPEGSVSTLKIQRTQQEDSAVYLCASSFRENYGYTFGSGTRLTVV.

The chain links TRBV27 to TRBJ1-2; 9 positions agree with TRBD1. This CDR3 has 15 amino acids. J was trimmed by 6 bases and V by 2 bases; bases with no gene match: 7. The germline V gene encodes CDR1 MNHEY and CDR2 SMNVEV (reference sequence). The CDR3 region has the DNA TGTGCCAGCAGTTTAGGGACAGGGAGGGCGAATGGCTACACCTTC. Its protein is CASSLGTGRANGYTF.